Shown below are 13 T cell receptor beta chains from a single sample sequenced in a study of blood T cell repertoires in COVID-19. Repertoires were generated with immunoSEQ multiplex PCR, while TCRdb's copy carries only in-frame clones and drops some. The sample has 110,000 to 150,000 clones; over 75% are singletons. Sample: peripheral blood. The source is a human donor in a cohort sampled during active COVID-19.

This clone has only a few counts. CDR3 bases: TGTGCCAGCAGCCCGGCCGGGAGGAGCACCGGGGAGCTGTTTTTT. This gives the protein CASSPAGRSTGELFF. This rearrangement joins TRBV5-4 to TRBJ2-2, with 7 bases that match TRBD2. The CDR3 is 15 amino acids. V gave up 4 bases and J gave up 4 bases; unmatched junction bases: 7. Germline V gives CDR1 SGHNT, CDR2 YYREEE (reference sequence).

The gene calls are TRBV29-1 and TRBJ2-3; 7 nucleotides match TRBD2. The CDR3 extends over 15 amino acids. Germline values: CDR1 SQVTM, CDR2 ANQGSEA. With 3 bases clipped from V and 1 base from J, the junction kept 7 bases outside the gene matches. CDR3 nucleotide sequence: TGCAGCGTTGAGGGAGGGAGCCGAGGCACAGATACGCAGTATTTT. As protein: CSVEGGSRGTDTQYF.

The chain combines TRBV19 with TRBJ1-1; 8 nucleotides match TRBD1. Germline CDR1 is LNHDA and CDR2 is SQIVND (reference sequence). The trim removed 4 bases at V and 1 base at J, leaving 5 bases unmatched. This CDR3 has 15 residues. The CDR3 DNA reads as TGTGCCAGTAGTACAACAGGGGGATGGAACACTGAAGCTTTCTTT. Its translation: CASSTTGGWNTEAFF.

The chain employs TRBV20-1 and TRBJ1-4, with D tentatively TRBD1 (6 bases). Germline CDR1 is DFQATT and CDR2 is SNEGSKA (reference sequence). V lost 6 bases to trimming and J lost 0 bases, with 11 bases between them. This CDR3 has 14 residues. CDR3 sequence: CSASRQATNEKLFF. CDR3 coding DNA: TGCAGTGCGAGTAGACAGGCAACTAATGAAAAACTGTTTTTT.

CDR3 DNA sequence: TGTGCCAGTAGTTTGGAGGGAAAATGGGATTGGGCCTATGGCTACACCTTC. This gives the protein CASSLEGKWDWAYGYTF. The chain joins TRBV19 to TRBJ1-2, with D unclear. Germline assignment: CDR1 LNHDA and CDR2 SQIVND (reference sequence). This CDR3 comprises 17 residues. V lost 5 bases and J 4 bases, leaving 23 bases between the germline ends.

The genes are TRBV5-1 and TRBJ2-1, with 9 nucleotides matching TRBD2. Trimming removed 4 bases from V and 3 bases from J; junction bases left unmatched: 8. The CDR3 consists of 16 residues. The germline CDR1 and CDR2 sequences are SGHRS and YFSETQ. This CDR3 is CASSPAMTSGYNEQFF. CDR3 in DNA: TGCGCCAGCAGCCCCGCGATGACTAGCGGCTACAATGAGCAGTTCTTC.

The chain couples TRBV4-1 to TRBJ2-2, with D possibly matching TRBD1 (6 bases). Between the trimmed V and J ends, which lost 1 base and 1 base, there was a span of 7 bases. CDR3 length: 15 residues. Per the germline V gene, CDR1 is MGHRA and CDR2 is YSYEKL. The CDR3 nucleotides are TGCGCCAGCAGCCAAGGGACAGTGAACACCGGGGAGCTGTTTTTT. Translation gives CASSQGTVNTGELFF.

The rearrangement uses TRBV29-1 and TRBJ2-4, with TRBD1 matching 10 bases. The CDR3 sequence is 15 residues long. Per germline, CDR1 SQVTM and CDR2 ANQGSEA. The junction had 8 bases not matched to a gene; V was cut back by 1 base and J by 8 bases. The CDR3 is CSVEGDRGQGDIQYF. As DNA, the CDR3 is TGCAGCGTTGAAGGAGACAGGGGGCAGGGGGACATTCAGTACTTC.

The sample holds a few counts of this clone. The chain's CDR3 is CASSQDPDIMNTEAFF. CDR3 sequence (DNA): TGTGCCAGCAGCCAAGATCCCGACATTATGAACACTGAAGCTTTCTTT. The chain joins TRBV4-2 to TRBJ1-1; D unclear. From germline, CDR1 is LGHNA and CDR2 YNFKEQ. V shed 0 bases and J shed 0 bases, with 11 bases lying between them. The CDR3 sequence is 16 residues long.

In this sample, this clone turned up many times. This chain links TRBV12-5 with TRBJ2-7, with 8 bases lining up with TRBD1. Unmatched junction bases numbered 0, after V lost 1 base and J lost 4 bases. CDR1 LGHNT and CDR2 FRNRAP come from the germline V gene. This CDR3 spans 13 amino acids. CDR3 protein: CASGLGTGYEQYF. The CDR3 coding sequence is TGTGCTAGTGGTTTGGGGACAGGGTACGAGCAGTACTTC.

The V and J genes are TRBV24-1 and TRBJ2-2; 7 bases are a match to TRBD1. From germline, CDR1 is KGHDR and CDR2 SFDVKD. The V gene end was trimmed by 9 bases and the J gene end by 4 bases; junction bases not matched to a gene: 4. The CDR3 is 13 amino acids. CDR3 amino acids: CATRDRPTGELFF. CDR3 sequence (DNA): TGTGCCACCCGGGACAGACCCACCGGGGAGCTGTTTTTT.

Written as DNA, the CDR3 is TGTGCCAGCAGTCTCAGGGGGCGACGTGAAAAACTGTTTTTT. It translates to CASSLRGRREKLFF. The chain carries TRBV11-2 and TRBJ1-4, with TRBD1 identical over 8 bases. Looked up from germline, CDR1 is SGHAT and CDR2 is FQNNGV. J lost 7 bases, V lost 6 bases, and 7 bases had no gene match. The CDR3 is made up of 14 amino acids.

This chain uses TRBV7-9 with TRBJ1-2; the match to TRBD1 covers 8 bases. Germline CDR1 and CDR2: SEHNR and FQNEAQ (reference sequence). The J segment lost 3 bases and the V segment lost 0 bases, leaving 0 bases of the junction unmatched. The CDR3 totals 14 residues. CDR3 DNA sequence: TGTGCCAGCAGCTTAGCCAGGGGGCACTATGGCTACACCTTC. It specifies CASSLARGHYGYTF.